Reported below is one T cell receptor beta chain. Its target is unknown. The sample comes from a study of T-cell reconstitution after alpha-beta-depleted transplantation in children. Whole-study results and caveats: Recipient T cells and thymic progenitors that survived gave rise to the high TCRbeta diversity observed at day 60 in some patients. Reportedly, roughly two months post-transplant, alpha-beta T cells arose from several hundred expanded graft clones. It was newly produced T cells that mostly accounted for T-cell counts and diversity one year after transplant.

Germline V gene sequence: CDR1 MNHEY, CDR2 SMNVEV (reference sequence). Trimming at V came to 5 bases and at J to 6 bases, leaving 9 bases not matched to a gene. The CDR3 runs to 16 residues. For TCRbeta, the library was prepared with unique molecular identifiers. TCRdb itself ran the PCR reads through MiXCR, one entry per CDR3 protein. The sample has almost 600,000 distinct CDR3 sequences; approximately 30% are singletons. The source of this sequence is a boy under two years old with Wiskott-Aldrich syndrome, due to receive a stem cell transplant. Source: PBMCs, taken before TCRalphabeta/CD19-depleted stem cell transplant. The chain uses TRBV27 and TRBJ2-3, with 12 nucleotides matching TRBD2. This CDR3 reads CASSARLAGASDTQYF. The CDR3 region has the DNA TGTGCCAGCAGTGCAAGACTAGCGGGAGCCTCTGATACGCAGTATTTT.